Given below is one T cell receptor (beta chain) in context. Its antigen is currently not known. Base qualities were left out, and no much larger clone turns up one base away. The immunoSEQ Assay was the method used to sequence TCRbeta CDR3 regions. After extraction, genomic DNA underwent amplification by bias-controlled multiplex PCR, followed by high-throughput sequencing. Per the authors' processing: Collapsing and filtering of sequences were performed to quantify the absolute abundance of each unique TCRbeta CDR3 region. Usable DNA was measured by amplifying reference genes present in all nucleated cells, and TCRbeta template counts were normalized to that usable DNA to estimate T cell fraction. Repertoire TCRs were annotated as SARS-CoV-2-specific by exact matching of V gene, CDR3 amino acid sequence and J gene to a known reactive TCR set. MIRA supplied the reference SARS-CoV-2 TCR set, which was filtered for enrichment in COVID-19-positive ImmuneCODE repertoires so that public or cross-reactive TCRs were removed. Using the MIRA antigens, annotated TCRs were further analysed by specific ORF or by position within an ORF. Depth was the summed frequency of annotated unique rearrangements, while breadth was defined as annotated unique rearrangements over total unique productive rearrangements. Group comparisons of TCR breadth used two-sided Wilcoxon rank-sum tests. Drawn from immuneACCESS, this table holds only the in-frame rearrangements with V and J called that TCRdb kept. Clones are partly lost; checked studies trace under half to an unresolved V gene and leave the rest unexplained. V and J calls and clone size are given by that table; D and trimming were obtained from the DNA. The sample table lists about 350,000 clones, around 89% of them with a count of one. Approximately 5% of the sample rests with the top ten.

The V end loses 0 bases and the J end loses 0 bases, and a stretch of 10 bases separates them. CDR3 length: 15 amino acids, cysteine to phenylalanine. The CDR3 DNA has 45 bases and is translated from base 1. The germline V gene (reference sequence) specifies SGHNT as CDR1 and YYREEE as CDR2. These data are taken from a study of Ad26.COV2.S vaccination and SARS-CoV-2 variants (dated by TCRdb to the early 2020s). As for the study more broadly: Donors in the vaccine arm were drawn from COV1001, a phase I-IIa trial of Ad26.COV2.S in healthy adults that was multicentre, randomized, double-blind and placebo-controlled. Investigators did not know the trial group allocation while performing experiments and assessing outcomes. TCRbeta repertoire sequencing was used to assess the specificity and breadth of SARS-CoV-2-reactive T cell receptors after Ad26.COV2.S vaccination. The TCR-sequenced set comprised around 30 samples: roughly 19 Ad26.COV2.S vaccine recipients, 5 placebo recipients and 8 SARS-CoV-2 convalescent individuals. Ad26.COV2.S was administered intramuscularly at a dose of 5x10^10 or 1x10^11 viral particles, either as one shot or as two shots given 56 days apart. Participants in the trial were split at random into five groups of five each, receiving low-dose or high-dose Ad26.COV2.S once or twice, or else placebo on both occasions. Paper-wide results and their limitations: Vaccine and placebo recipients had comparable non-spike TCR breadth, which fits with the vaccine containing only spike. Spike-specific TCR breadth was higher in Ad26.COV2.S recipients than in placebo recipients (P = 0.0014). After vaccination, substantial breadth of spike-specific CD8+ and CD4+ T cell responses was reported. Comparing responses between vaccine doses or regimens was not something the study was powered to do. It was noted by the authors that total T cell responses may have been underestimated by the TCR breadth and depth analyses.

The meaning of the sample's treatment or condition label: some 20 received Ad26.COV2.S at low or high dose, single or two shots; five or six received placebo; per-sample allocation not given. Repertoires of vaccine and placebo recipients were sequenced from samples taken on day 63 after the first injection. In Cohort 1b, about 27 adults aged 18-55 years were enrolled at a single site in Boston, USA, between 29 July and 7 August 2020. Ad26.COV2.S was a replication-incompetent adenovirus type 26 vector that expressed a prefusion-stabilized SARS-CoV-2 spike protein derived from the original Wuhan strain.

The sequence links TRBV5-4 to TRBJ2-7; TRBD2 might be the D gene, on 6 matching bases. Sample: peripheral blood, taken in a trial of Ad26.COV2.S vaccine versus placebo. The receptor was derived from a person between 18 and 65 years old who received the Ad26.COV2.S COVID-19 vaccine or a placebo. The CDR3 region has the sequence CASSLDAGSSYEQYF. The nucleotides read TGTGCCAGCAGCTTGGATGCGGGGAGCTCCTACGAGCAGTACTTC. Joined to the reference TRBV5-4 and TRBJ2-7 proteins, this CDR3 gives the full variable domain: ETGVTQSPTHLIKTRGQQVTLRCSSQSGHNTVSWYQQALGQGPQFIFQYYREEENGRGNFPPRFSGLQFPNYSSELNVNALELDDSALYLCASSLDAGSSYEQYFGPGTRLTVT.